The source of this T cell receptor (beta chain) is a study of blood T cell repertoires in COVID-19. Turning to the study itself: There were acute and convalescent COVID-19 samples, and they came from the United States, Italy and Spain. PBMCs, B-cell-depleted T cells, or T cells provided the cDNA or gDNA that made up the material.

Per the authors' pipeline: Estimated nucleated cell counts came from reference gene primer amplification. Clones were sequenced by immunoSEQ multiplex PCR, and TCRdb holds only the in-frame ones, with some missing. V and J calls plus clone size are reproduced from that table; the DNA served to infer D and trimming. Among about 49,000 clones listed, around four fifths were seen once. Sequenced input: peripheral blood. The sequence was collected from an older woman with acute or convalescent COVID-19.

For the CDR3, the DNA is TGTGCCAGCAGGCGCCGGACGGGGGATGGCTACACCTTC. It specifies CASRRRTGDGYTF. The gene calls are TRBV6-5 and TRBJ1-2; maybe TRBD1 (5 bases). Looked up from germline, CDR1 is MNHEY and CDR2 is SVGAGI. This CDR3 contains 13 residues. V lost 6 bases, J lost 6 bases, and 14 bases lay in between.